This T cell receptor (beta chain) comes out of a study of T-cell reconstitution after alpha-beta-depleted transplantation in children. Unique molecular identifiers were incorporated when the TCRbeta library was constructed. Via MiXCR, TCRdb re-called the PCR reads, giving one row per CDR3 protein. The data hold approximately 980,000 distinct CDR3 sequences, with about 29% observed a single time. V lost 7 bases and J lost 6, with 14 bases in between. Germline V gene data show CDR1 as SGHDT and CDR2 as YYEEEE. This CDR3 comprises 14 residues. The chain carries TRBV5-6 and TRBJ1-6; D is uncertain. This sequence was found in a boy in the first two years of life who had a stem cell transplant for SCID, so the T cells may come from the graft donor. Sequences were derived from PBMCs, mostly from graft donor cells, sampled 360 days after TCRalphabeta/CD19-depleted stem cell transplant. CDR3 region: CASGLRALNSPLHF. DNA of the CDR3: TGTGCCAGCGGGCTGCGGGCACTTAATTCACCCCTCCACTTT.